This T cell receptor beta chain is drawn from a study of T cell repertoires in cytomegalovirus infection. Study-level background: A matching HLA type, together with CMV infection, was signaled by public TCR beta signatures. Study findings and constraints: HLA-C-restricted CMV-specific TCR beta clonotypes were dominant in the ex vivo response.

MiXCR, applied by TCRdb to the reads, yields one record per CDR3 protein. The sample shows more than 350,000 distinct CDR3 sequences, 25% to 40% of them seen only once. As concerns this clonotype: Its antigen is currently unknown.

The V end was cut by 0 bases, the J end by 7 bases, with 10 bases between. CDR3 size: 13 residues. Germline V gene lookup returns CDR1 SGHDT and CDR2 YYEEEE. This chain joins TRBV5-6 and TRBJ1-1, with no clear D. Sequencing input: PBMCs. The sequence was obtained from a human donor in good health (CMV status not recorded). Some clones in this sample may be carry-over from other donors' samples. The CDR3 sequence is CASSLGVSFEAFF. The CDR3 DNA sequence: TGTGCCAGCAGCTTGGGTGTCAGTTTTGAAGCTTTCTTT. Filled out from reference TRBV5-6 and TRBJ1-1, the complete variable domain reads DAGVTQSPTHLIKTRGQQVTLRCSPKSGHDTVSWYQQALGQGPQFIFQYYEEEERQRGNFPDRFSGHQFPNYSSELNVNALLLGDSALYLCASSLGVSFEAFFGQGTRLTVV.